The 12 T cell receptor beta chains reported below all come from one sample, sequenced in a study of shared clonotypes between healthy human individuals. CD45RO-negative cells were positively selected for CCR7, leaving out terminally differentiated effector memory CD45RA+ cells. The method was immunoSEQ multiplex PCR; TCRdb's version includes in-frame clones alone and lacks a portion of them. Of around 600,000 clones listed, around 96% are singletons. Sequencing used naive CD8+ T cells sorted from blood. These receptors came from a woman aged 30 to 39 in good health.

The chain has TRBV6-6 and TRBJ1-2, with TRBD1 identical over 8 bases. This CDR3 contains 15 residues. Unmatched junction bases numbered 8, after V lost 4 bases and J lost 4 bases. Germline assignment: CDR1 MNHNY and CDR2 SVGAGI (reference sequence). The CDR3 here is CASSFTGGWGYGYTF. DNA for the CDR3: TGTGCCAGCAGTTTTACAGGGGGTTGGGGCTATGGCTACACCTTC.

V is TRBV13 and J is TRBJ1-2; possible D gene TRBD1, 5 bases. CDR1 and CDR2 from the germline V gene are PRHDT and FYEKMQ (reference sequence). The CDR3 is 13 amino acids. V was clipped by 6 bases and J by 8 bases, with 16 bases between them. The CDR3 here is CASRPGTAGGYTF. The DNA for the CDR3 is TGTGCCAGCAGACCCGGGACGGCCGGGGGCTACACCTTC.

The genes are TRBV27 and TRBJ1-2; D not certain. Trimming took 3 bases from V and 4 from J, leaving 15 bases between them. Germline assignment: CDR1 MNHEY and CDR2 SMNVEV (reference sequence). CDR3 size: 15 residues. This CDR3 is CASSFSVHNLYGYTF. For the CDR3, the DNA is TGTGCCAGCAGTTTCTCGGTCCACAACCTCTATGGCTACACCTTC.

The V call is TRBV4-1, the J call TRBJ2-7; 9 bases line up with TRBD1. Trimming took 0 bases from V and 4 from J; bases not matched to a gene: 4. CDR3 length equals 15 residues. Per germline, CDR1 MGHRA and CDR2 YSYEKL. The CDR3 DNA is TGCGCCAGCAGCCAAGACGGGACAGGGATTTACGAGCAGTACTTC. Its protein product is CASSQDGTGIYEQYF.

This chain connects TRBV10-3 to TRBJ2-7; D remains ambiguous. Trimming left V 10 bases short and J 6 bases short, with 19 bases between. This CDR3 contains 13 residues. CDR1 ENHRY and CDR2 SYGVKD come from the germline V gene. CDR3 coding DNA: TGTGCCACAAGGAACAGACCCCTCCCCGAGCAGTACTTC. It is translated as CATRNRPLPEQYF.

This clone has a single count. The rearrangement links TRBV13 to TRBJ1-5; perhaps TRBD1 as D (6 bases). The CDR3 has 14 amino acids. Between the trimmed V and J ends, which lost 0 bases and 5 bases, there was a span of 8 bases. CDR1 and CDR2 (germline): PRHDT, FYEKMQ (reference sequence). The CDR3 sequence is CASSLGPGDQPQHF. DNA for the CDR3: TGTGCCAGCAGCTTAGGGCCAGGGGATCAGCCCCAGCATTTT. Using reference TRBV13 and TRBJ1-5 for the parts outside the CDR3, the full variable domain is AAGVIQSPRHLIKEKRETATLKCYPIPRHDTVYWYQQGPGQDPQFLISFYEKMQSDKGSIPDRFSAQQFSDYHSELNMSSLELGDSALYFCASSLGPGDQPQHFGDGTRLSIL.

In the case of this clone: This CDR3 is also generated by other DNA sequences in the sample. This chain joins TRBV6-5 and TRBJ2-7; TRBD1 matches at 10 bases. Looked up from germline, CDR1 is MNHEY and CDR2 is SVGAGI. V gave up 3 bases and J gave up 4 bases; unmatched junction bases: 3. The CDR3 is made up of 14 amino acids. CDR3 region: CASSYGTGAYEQYF. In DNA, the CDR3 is TGTGCCAGCAGTTATGGGACAGGGGCATACGAGCAGTACTTC.

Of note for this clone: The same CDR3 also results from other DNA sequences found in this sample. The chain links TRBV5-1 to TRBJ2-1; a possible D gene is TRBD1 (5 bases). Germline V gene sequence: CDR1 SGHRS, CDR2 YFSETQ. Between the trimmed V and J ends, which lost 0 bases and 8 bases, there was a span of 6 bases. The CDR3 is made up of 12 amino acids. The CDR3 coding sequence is TGCGCCAGCAGCTTGGGGGGCGATGAGCAGTTCTTC. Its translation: CASSLGGDEQFF.

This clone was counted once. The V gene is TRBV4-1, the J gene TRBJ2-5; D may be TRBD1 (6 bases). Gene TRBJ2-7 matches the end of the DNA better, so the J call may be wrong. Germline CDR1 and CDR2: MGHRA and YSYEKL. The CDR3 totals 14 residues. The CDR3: CASSPRTVTYEQYF. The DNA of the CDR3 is TGCGCCAGCAGCCCCAGGACAGTCACCTACGAGCAGTACTTC.

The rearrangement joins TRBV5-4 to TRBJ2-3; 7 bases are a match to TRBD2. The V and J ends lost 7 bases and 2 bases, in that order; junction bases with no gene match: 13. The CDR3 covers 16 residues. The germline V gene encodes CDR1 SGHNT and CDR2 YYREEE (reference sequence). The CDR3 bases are TGTGCCAGCGGTACGGGCGGGAGACCAGACACAGATACGCAGTATTTT. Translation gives CASGTGGRPDTDTQYF.

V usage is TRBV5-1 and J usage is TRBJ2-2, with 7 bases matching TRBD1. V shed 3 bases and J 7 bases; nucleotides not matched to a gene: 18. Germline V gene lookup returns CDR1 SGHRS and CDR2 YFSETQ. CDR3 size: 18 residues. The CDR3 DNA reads TGCGCCAGCAGCTCCAGGGCCCGGAAGGGGGCAGTTGGCGGGGAGCTGTTTTTT. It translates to CASSSRARKGAVGGELFF. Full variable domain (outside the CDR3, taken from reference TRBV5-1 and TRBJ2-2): KAGVTQTPRYLIKTRGQQVTLSCSPISGHRSVSWYQQTPGQGLQFLFEYFSETQRNKGNFPGRFSGRQFSNSRSEMNVSTLELGDSALYLCASSSRARKGAVGGELFFGEGSRLTVL.

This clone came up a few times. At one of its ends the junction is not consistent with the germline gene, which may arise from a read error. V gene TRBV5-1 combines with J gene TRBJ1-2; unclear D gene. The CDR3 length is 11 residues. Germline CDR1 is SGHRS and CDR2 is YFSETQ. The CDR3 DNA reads TGCGCCAGCAGCTTGGACGCGCTTAGAGTCTTC. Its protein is CASSLDALRVF. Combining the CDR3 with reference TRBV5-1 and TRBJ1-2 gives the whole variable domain KAGVTQTPRYLIKTRGQQVTLSCSPISGHRSVSWYQQTPGQGLQFLFEYFSETQRNKGNFPGRFSGRQFSNSRSEMNVSTLELGDSALYLCASSLDALRVFGSGTRLTVV.